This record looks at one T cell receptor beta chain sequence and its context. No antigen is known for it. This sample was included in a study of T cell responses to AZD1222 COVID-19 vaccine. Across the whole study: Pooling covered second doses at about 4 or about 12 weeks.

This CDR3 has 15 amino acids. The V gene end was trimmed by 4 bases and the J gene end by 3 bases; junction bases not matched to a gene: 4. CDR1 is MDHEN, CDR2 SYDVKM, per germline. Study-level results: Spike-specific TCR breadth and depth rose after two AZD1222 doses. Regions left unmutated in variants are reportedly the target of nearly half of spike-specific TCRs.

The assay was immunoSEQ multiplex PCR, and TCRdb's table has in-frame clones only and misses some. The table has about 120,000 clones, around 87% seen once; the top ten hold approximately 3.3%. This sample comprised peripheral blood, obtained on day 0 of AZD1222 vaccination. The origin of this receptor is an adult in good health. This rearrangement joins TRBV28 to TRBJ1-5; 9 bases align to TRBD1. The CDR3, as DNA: TGTGCCAGCAGTTGGAACAGGGGGCTCAATCAGCCCCAGCATTTT. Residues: CASSWNRGLNQPQHF.